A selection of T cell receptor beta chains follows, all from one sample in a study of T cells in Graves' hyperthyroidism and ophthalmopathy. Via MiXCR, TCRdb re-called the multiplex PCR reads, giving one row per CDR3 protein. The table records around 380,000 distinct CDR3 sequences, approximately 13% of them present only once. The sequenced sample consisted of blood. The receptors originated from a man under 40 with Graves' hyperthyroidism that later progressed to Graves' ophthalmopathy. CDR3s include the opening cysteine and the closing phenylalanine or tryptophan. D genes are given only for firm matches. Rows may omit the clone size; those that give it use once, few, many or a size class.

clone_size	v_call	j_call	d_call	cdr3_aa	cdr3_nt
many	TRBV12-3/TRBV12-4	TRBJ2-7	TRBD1	CASNWGQGNEQYF	TGTGCCAGCAATTGGGGACAGGGGAATGAGCAGTACTTC
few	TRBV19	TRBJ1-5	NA	CASRGRISISNQPQHF	TGTGCCAGCCGAGGACGGATATCGATTAGCAATCAGCCCCAGCATTTT
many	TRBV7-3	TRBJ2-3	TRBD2	CASRQAGLSTDTQYF	TGTGCCAGCAGGCAAGCGGGACTGAGCACAGATACGCAGTATTTT
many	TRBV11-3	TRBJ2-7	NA	CASSPILHTPQGYEQYF	TGTGCCAGCAGCCCTATCCTCCATACACCCCAAGGCTACGAGCAGTACTTC
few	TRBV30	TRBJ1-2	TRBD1	CAWVGLYQGGTFRNYGYTF	TGTGCCTGGGTCGGCCTCTACCAGGGGGGAACCTTCAGGAACTATGGCTACACCTTC
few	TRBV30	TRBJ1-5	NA	CAWSPARGQPQHF	TGTGCCTGGAGCCCTGCGCGGGGTCAGCCCCAGCATTTT
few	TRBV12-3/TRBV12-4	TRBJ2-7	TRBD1	CASSPRGTGWYEQYF	TGTGCCAGCAGTCCACGGGGGACAGGGTGGTACGAGCAGTACTTC
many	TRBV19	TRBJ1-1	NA	CASIEDSPMNTEAFF	TGTGCCAGTATCGAGGACAGCCCAATGAACACTGAAGCTTTCTTT
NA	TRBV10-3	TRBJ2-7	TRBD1	CAARDRGFVEQYF	TGTGCCGCCCGGGACAGGGGGTTTGTTGAGCAGTACTTC
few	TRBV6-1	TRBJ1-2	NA	CASTEGPEADGYTF	TGTGCCAGCACCGAAGGGCCCGAAGCGGATGGCTACACCTTC
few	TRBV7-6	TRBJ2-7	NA	CASSTPGIYEQYF	TGTGCCAGCAGCACTCCCGGAATCTACGAGCAGTACTTC
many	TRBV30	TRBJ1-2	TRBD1	CAWSGDRVYGYTF	TGTGCCTGGAGTGGGGACAGGGTTTATGGCTACACCTTC
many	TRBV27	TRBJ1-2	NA	CASSSPPRQARRPYGYTF	TGTGCCAGCAGTTCCCCCCCGAGACAGGCCCGCCGTCCCTATGGCTACACCTTC
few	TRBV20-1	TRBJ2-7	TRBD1	CSAAGTGLKGQYF	TGCAGTGCCGCCGGGACAGGGCTTAAGGGGCAGTACTTC
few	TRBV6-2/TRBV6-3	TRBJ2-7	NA	CAGRRDGAYEQYF	TGTGCCGGCAGACGGGACGGCGCCTACGAGCAGTACTTC
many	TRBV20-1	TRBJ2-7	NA	CSAREAAYEQYF	TGCAGTGCCAGGGAGGCAGCCTACGAGCAGTACTTC
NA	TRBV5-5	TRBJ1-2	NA	CASSGEPGFYYGYTF	TGTGCCAGCAGCGGGGAACCCGGGTTTTACTATGGCTACACCTTC
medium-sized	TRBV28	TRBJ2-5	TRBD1	CASSLSGQGASETQYF	TGTGCCAGCAGTTTATCCGGACAGGGGGCTTCAGAGACCCAGTACTTC
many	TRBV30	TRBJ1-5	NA	CAWGGASNQPQHF	TGTGCCTGGGGTGGGGCGAGCAATCAGCCCCAGCATTTT
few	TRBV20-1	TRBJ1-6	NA	CSARDIRVGNNSPLHF	TGCAGTGCTAGAGATATAAGGGTGGGAAATAATTCACCCCTCCACTTT
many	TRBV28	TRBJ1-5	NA	CASTTGVDSNQPQHF	TGTGCCAGCACCACAGGAGTTGATAGCAATCAGCCCCAGCATTTT
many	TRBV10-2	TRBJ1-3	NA	CASSGVNSGNTIYF	TGCGCCAGCAGTGGAGTAAATTCTGGAAACACCATATATTTT
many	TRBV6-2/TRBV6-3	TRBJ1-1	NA	CASSSLRDPKGEAFF	TGTGCCAGCAGCTCACTCCGGGACCCCAAGGGTGAAGCTTTCTTT
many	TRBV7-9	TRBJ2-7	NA	CASSFRQGNHEQYF	TGTGCCAGCAGCTTCCGTCAGGGGAACCACGAGCAGTACTTC
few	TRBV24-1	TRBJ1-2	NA	CATSVNLTTGNYGYTF	TGTGCCACCAGTGTAAACCTTACAACAGGGAACTATGGCTACACCTTC
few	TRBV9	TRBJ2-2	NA	CASSGTGTHHPKSNTGELFF	TGTGCCAGCAGCGGGACCGGGACACATCATCCCAAGTCGAACACCGGGGAGCTGTTTTTT
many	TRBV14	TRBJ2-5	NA	CASSPRGNVKTQYF	TGTGCCAGCAGCCCACGAGGCAACGTGAAGACCCAGTACTTC
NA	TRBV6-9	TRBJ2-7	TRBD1	CASSYTGAVLTYEQYF	TGTGCCAGCAGTTATACAGGGGCTGTACTAACCTACGAGCAGTACTTC
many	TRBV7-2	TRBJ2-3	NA	CASSWGASTDTQYF	TGTGCCAGCAGCTGGGGGGCTAGCACAGATACGCAGTATTTT
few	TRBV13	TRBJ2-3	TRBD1	CASSIIQGATTDTQYF	TGTGCCAGCAGCATAATACAGGGGGCAACCACAGATACGCAGTATTTT
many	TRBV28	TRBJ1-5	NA	CASSGPGQYQPQHF	TGTGCCAGCAGTGGACCGGGCCAGTATCAGCCCCAGCATTTT
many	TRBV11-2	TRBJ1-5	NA	CASSPAGGSNQPQHF	TGTGCCAGCAGCCCAGCGGGGGGTAGCAATCAGCCCCAGCATTTT
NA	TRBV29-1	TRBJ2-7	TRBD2	CSVELAGGPEQYF	TGCAGCGTTGAGCTAGCGGGGGGGCCCGAGCAGTACTTC
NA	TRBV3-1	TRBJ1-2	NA	CASSQDGRGNGYTF	TGTGCCAGCAGCCAAGATGGCAGGGGCAATGGCTACACCTTC
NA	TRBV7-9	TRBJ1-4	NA	CASSLRGFEKLFF	TGTGCCAGCAGCTTACGGGGTTTTGAAAAACTGTTTTTT
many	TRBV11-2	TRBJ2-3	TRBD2	CASMLAGTDTQYF	TGTGCCAGCATGCTAGCGGGAACAGATACGCAGTATTTT
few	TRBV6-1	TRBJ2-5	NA	CASQRPSSGTQYF	TGTGCCAGCCAACGGCCAAGCTCTGGGACCCAGTACTTC
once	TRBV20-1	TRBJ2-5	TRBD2	CSARDRTSGGAGQYF	TGCAGTGCTAGAGATCGAACTAGCGGGGGGGCCGGCCAGTACTTC
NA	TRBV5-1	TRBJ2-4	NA	CASSPGDGINSYIQYF	TGCGCCAGCAGCCCCGGGGATGGGATCAATAGCTACATTCAGTACTTC
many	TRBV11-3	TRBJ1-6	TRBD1	CASSLRGQGNSPLHF	TGTGCCAGCAGCTTACGGGGACAGGGTAATTCACCCCTCCACTTT
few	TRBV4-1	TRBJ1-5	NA	CASAGTSNQPQHF	TGCGCCAGCGCGGGCACTAGCAATCAGCCCCAGCATTTT
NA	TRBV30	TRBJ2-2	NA	CAWSVGLTGELFF	TGTGCCTGGAGTGTAGGCCTCACCGGGGAGCTGTTTTTT
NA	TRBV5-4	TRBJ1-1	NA	CASRQGRWDTEAFF	TGTGCCAGCAGGCAAGGGAGGTGGGACACTGAAGCTTTCTTT
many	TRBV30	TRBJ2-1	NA	CAWSSNEQFF	TGTGCCTGGAGTTCGAATGAGCAGTTCTTC
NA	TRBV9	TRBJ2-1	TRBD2	CASSVEGGGAINEQFF	TGTGCCAGCAGCGTAGAGGGCGGGGGGGCGATTAATGAGCAGTTCTTC
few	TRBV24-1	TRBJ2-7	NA	CATSDPGTGHYEQYF	TGTGCCACCAGTGACCCCGGGACGGGTCACTACGAGCAGTACTTC
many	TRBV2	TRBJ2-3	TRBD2	CASTPGASGGADTQYF	TGTGCCAGCACGCCCGGGGCTAGCGGGGGGGCAGATACGCAGTATTTT
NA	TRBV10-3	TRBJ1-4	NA	CAISEYEDSPEKLFF	TGTGCCATCAGTGAGTATGAGGACAGCCCAGAAAAACTGTTTTTT
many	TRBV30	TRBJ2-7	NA	CAWRSGTYEQYF	TGTGCCTGGAGGTCTGGAACCTACGAGCAGTACTTC
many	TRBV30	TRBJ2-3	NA	CAQGGVDTQYF	TGTGCCCAAGGAGGGGTTGATACGCAGTATTTT
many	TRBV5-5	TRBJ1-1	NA	CASSFYMGSTEAFF	TGTGCCAGCAGCTTTTATATGGGGAGCACTGAAGCTTTCTTT
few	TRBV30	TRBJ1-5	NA	CAWSNPASRNQPQHF	TGTGCCTGGAGTAATCCGGCCTCCCGAAATCAGCCCCAGCATTTT
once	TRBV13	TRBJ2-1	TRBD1	CASSPSGPGGMFF	TGTGCCAGCAGCCCCTCGGGACCAGGGGGCATGTTCTTC
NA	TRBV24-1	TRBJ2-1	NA	CATSAHKGSSYNEQFF	TGTGCCACCAGTGCCCACAAAGGGAGCTCCTACAATGAGCAGTTCTTC
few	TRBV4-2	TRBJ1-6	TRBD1	CASSQSHRGNSPLHF	TGTGCCAGCAGCCAATCGCACAGGGGTAATTCACCCCTCCACTTT